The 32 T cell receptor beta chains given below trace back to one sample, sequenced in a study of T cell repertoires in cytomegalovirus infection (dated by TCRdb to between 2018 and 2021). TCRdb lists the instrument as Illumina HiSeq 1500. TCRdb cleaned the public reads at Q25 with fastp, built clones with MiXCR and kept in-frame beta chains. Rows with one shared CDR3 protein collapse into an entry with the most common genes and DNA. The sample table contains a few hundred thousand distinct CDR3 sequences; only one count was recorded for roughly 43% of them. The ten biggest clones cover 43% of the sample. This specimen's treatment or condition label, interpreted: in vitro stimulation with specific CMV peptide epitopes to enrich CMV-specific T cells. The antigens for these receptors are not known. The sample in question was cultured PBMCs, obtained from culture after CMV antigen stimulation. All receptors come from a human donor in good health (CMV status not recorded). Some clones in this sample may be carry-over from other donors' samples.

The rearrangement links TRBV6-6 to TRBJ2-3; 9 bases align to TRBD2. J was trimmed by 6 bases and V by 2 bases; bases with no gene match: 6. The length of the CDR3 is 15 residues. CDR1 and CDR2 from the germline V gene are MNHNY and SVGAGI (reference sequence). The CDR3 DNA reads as TGTGCCAGCAGTTACAGAGGGACTAGCAGCGATACGCAGTATTTT. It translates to CASSYRGTSSDTQYF.

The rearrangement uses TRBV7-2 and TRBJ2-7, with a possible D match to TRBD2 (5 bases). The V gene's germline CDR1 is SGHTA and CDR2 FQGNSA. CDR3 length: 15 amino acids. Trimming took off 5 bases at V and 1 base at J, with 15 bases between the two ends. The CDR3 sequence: CASSVRAGVSYEQYF. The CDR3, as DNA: TGTGCCAGCAGCGTTCGGGCGGGTGTTTCCTACGAGCAGTACTTC.

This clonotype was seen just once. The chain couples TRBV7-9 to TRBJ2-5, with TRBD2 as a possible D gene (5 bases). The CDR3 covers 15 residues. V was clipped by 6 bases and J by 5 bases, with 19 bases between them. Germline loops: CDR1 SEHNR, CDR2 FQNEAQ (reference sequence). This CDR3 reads CASSKASEVGETQYF. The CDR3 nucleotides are TGTGCCAGCAGTAAAGCTTCGGAGGTCGGGGAGACCCAGTACTTC.

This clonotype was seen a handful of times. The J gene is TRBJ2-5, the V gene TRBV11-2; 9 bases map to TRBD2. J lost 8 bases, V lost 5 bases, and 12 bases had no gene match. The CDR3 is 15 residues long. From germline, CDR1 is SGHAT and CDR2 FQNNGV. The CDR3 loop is CASSGWRGGVLTQYF. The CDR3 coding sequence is TGTGCCAGCAGCGGATGGCGGGGGGGGGTATTAACCCAGTACTTC.

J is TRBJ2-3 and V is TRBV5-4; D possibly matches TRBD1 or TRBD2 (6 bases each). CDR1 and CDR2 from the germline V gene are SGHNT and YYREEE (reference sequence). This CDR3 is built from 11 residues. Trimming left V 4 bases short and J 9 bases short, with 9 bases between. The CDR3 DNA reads TGTGCCAGCAGCGGGGGGCACACGCAGTATTTT. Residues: CASSGGHTQYF.

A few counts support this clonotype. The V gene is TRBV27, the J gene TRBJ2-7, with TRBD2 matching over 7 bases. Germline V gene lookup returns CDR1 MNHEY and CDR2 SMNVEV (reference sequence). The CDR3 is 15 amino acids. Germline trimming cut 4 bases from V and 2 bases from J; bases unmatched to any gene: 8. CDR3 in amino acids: CASSSSSGVPYEQYF. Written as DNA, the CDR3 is TGTGCCAGCAGTTCCTCTAGCGGAGTGCCCTACGAGCAGTACTTC.

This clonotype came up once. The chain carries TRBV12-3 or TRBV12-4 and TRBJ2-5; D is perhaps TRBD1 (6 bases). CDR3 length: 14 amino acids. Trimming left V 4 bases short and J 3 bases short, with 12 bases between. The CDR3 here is CASSYGTLKETQYF. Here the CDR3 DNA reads TGTGCCAGCAGTTACGGGACATTGAAAGAGACCCAGTACTTC.

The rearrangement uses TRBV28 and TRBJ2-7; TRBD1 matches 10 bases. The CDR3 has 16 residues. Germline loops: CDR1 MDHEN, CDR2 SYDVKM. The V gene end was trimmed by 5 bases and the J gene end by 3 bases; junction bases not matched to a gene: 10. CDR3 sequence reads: CASSVAPGQGFYEQYF. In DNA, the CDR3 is TGTGCCAGCAGTGTCGCGCCGGGACAGGGGTTCTACGAGCAGTACTTC.

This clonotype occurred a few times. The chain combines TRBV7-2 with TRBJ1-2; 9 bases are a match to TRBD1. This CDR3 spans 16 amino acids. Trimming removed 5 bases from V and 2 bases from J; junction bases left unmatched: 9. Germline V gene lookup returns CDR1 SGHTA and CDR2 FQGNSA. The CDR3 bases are TGTGCCAGCAGCCCCCGGACAGGGGATGAAAACTATGGCTACACCTTC. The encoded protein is CASSPRTGDENYGYTF. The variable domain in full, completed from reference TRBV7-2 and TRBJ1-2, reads GAGVSQSPSNKVTEKGKDVELRCDPISGHTALYWYRQSLGQGLEFLIYFQGNSAPDKSGLPSDRFSAERTGGSVSTLTIQRTQQEDSAVYLCASSPRTGDENYGYTFGSGTRLTVV.

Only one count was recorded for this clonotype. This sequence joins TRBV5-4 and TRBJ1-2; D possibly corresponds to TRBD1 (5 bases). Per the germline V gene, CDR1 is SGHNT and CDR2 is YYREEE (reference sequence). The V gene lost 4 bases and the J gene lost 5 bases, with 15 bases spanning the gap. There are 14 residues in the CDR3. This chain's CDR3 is CASSPGSRGYGYTF. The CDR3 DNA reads TGTGCCAGCAGCCCAGGGTCTAGAGGGTATGGCTACACCTTC.

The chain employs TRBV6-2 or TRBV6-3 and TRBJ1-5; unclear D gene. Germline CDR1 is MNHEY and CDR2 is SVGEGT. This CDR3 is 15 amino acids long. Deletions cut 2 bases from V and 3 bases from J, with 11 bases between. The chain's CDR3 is CASSYAGTPNQPQHF. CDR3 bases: TGTGCCAGCAGTTACGCGGGCACACCCAATCAGCCCCAGCATTTT.

The CDR3 loop reads CSAKPGQVNSPLHF. Here the CDR3 DNA reads TGCAGTGCCAAACCGGGACAGGTCAATTCACCCCTCCACTTT. The rearrangement uses TRBV20-1 and TRBJ1-6; 8 bases line up with TRBD1. The germline V gene has CDR1 DFQATT and CDR2 SNEGSKA (reference sequence). V trimming: 6 bases; J trimming: 7 bases; junction bases outside the gene matches: 8. The CDR3 extends over 14 amino acids.

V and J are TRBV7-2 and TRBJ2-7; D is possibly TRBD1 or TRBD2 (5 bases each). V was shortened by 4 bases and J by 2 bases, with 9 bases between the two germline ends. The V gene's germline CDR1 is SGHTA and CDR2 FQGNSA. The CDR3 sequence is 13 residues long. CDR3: CASSSPGPYEQYF. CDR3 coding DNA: TGTGCCAGCAGCTCCCCGGGGCCCTACGAGCAGTACTTC.

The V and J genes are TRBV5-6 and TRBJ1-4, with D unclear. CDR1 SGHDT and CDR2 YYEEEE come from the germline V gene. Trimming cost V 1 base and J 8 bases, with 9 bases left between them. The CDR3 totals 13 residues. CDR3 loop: CASSLWGGEKLFF. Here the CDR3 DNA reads TGTGCCAGCAGCTTGTGGGGAGGAGAAAAACTGTTTTTT.

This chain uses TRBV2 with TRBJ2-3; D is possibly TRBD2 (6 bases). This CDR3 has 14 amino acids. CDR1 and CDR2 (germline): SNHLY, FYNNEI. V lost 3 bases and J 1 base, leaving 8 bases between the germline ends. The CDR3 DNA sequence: TGTGCCAGCAGTGACACGGGGGGCACAGATACGCAGTATTTT. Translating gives CASSDTGGTDTQYF.

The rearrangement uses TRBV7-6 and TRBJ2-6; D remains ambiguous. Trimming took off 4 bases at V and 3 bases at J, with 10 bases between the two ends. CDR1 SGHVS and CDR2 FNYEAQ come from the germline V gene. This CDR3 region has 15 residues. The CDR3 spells CASSSRADGANVLTF. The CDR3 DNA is TGTGCCAGCAGCTCTAGGGCGGATGGGGCCAACGTCCTGACTTTC.

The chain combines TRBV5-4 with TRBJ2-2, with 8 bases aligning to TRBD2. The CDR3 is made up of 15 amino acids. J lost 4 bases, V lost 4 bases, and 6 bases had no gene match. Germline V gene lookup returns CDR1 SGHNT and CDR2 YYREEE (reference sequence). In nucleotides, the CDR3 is TGTGCCAGCAGCCCCGGGACTAGGGCCACCGGGGAGCTGTTTTTT. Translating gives CASSPGTRATGELFF.

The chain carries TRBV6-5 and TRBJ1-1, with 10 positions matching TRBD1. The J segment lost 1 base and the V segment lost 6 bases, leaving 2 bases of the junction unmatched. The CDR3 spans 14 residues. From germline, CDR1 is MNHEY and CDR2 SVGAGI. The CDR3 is CASSGTGENTEAFF. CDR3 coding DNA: TGTGCCAGCAGCGGGACAGGGGAGAACACTGAAGCTTTCTTT.

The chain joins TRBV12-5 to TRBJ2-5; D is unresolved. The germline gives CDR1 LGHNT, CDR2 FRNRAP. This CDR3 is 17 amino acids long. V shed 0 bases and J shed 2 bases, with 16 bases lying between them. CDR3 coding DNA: TGTGCTAGTGGTTTGGTACTTGGTAGCCGGCGGCAAGAGACCCAGTACTTC. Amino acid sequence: CASGLVLGSRRQETQYF.

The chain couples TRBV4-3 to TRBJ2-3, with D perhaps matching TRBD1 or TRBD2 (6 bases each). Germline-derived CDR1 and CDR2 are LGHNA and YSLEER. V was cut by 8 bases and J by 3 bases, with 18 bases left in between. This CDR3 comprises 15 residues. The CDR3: CASAKLGGRTDTQYF. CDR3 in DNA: TGCGCCAGCGCAAAACTCGGGGGCCGGACAGATACGCAGTATTTT.

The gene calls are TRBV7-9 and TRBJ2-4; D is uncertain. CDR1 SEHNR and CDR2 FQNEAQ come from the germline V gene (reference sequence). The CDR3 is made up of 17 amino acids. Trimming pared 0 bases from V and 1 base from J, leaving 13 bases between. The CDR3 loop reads CASSLAVSRTAKNIQYF. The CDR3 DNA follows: TGTGCCAGCAGCTTAGCAGTTAGTCGCACCGCCAAAAACATTCAGTACTTC.

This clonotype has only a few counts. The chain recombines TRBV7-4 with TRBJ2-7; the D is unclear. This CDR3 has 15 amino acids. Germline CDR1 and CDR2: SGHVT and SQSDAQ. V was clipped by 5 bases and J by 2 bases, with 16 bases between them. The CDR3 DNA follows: TGTGCCAGCAGCGCCCGGGCCTCCTCCCCCTACGAGCAGTACTTC. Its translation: CASSARASSPYEQYF.

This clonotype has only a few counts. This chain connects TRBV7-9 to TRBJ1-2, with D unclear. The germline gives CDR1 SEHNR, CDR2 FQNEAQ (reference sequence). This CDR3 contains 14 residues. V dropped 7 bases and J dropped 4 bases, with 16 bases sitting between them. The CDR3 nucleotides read TGTGCCAGCATTAAAGGGTCGGAACTCTATGGCTACACCTTC. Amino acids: CASIKGSELYGYTF. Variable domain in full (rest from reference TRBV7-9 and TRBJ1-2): DTGVSQNPRHKITKRGQNVTFRCDPISEHNRLYWYRQTLGQGPEFLTYFQNEAQLEKSRLLSDRFSAERPKGSFSTLEIQRTEQGDSAMYLCASIKGSELYGYTFGSGTRLTVV.

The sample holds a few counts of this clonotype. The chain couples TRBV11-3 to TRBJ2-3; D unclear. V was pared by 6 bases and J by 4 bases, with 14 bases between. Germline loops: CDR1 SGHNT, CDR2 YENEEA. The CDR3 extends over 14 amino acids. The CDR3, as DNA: TGTGCCAGCAGTTCGGGCCCTCGGCCAGATACGCAGTATTTT. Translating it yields CASSSGPRPDTQYF.

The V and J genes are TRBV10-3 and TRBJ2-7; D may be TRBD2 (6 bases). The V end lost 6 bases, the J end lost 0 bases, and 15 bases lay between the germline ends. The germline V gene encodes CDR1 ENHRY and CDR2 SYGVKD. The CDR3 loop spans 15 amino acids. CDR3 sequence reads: CAIRGSRESSYEQYF. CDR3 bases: TGTGCCATCAGGGGTAGCCGGGAGAGCTCCTACGAGCAGTACTTC.

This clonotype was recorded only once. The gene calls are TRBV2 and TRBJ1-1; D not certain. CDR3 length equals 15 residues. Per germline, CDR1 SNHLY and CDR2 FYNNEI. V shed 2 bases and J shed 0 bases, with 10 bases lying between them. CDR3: CASSEQGSVNTEAFF. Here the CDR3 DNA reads TGTGCCAGCAGTGAACAAGGGTCGGTGAACACTGAAGCTTTCTTT.

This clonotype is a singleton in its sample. The CDR3 DNA is TGTGCCAGCAGTGCCGTCGGACAGGGAGGAGAAAAACTGTTTTTT. Encoded protein: CASSAVGQGGEKLFF. J is TRBJ1-4 and V is TRBV2, with 8 bases lining up with TRBD1. Germline V gene data show CDR1 as SNHLY and CDR2 as FYNNEI. The trim removed 4 bases at V and 8 bases at J, leaving 9 bases unmatched. The CDR3 loop spans 15 amino acids.

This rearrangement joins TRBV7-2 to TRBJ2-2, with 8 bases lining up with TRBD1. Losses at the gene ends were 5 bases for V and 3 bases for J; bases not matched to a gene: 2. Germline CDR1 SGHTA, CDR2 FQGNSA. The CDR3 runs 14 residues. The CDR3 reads CASSPQGDTGELFF. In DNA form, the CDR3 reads TGTGCCAGCAGCCCACAGGGGGACACCGGGGAGCTGTTTTTT.

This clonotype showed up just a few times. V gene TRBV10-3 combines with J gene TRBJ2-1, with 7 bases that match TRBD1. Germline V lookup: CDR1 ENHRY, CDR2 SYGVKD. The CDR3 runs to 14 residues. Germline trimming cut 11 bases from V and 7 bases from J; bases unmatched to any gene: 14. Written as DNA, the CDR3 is TGTGCCTCCAATGGGGAAGGGGGCCGTAATGAGCAGTTCTTC. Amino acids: CASNGEGGRNEQFF.

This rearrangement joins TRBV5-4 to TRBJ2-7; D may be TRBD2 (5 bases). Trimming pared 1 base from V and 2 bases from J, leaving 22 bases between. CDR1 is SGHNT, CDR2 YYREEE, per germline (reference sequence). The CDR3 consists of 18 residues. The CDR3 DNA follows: TGTGCCAGCAGCTTGCAAGGGAGACTCCGGGATTCCACCTACGAGCAGTACTTC. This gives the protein CASSLQGRLRDSTYEQYF.

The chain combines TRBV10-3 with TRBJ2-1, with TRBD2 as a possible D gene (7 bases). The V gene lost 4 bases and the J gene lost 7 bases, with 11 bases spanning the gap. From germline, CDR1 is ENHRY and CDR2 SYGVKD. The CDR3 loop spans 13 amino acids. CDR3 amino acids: CAISVGGQNEQFF. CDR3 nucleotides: TGTGCCATCAGTGTCGGGGGGCAGAATGAGCAGTTCTTC.

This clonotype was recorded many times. The chain's CDR3 is CASSPFPGGQQFF. CDR3 DNA: TGTGCCAGCAGCCCCTTTCCGGGGGGCCAGCAGTTCTTC. The chain has TRBV7-6 and TRBJ2-1; TRBD2 is a possible D gene (7 bases). From germline, CDR1 is SGHVS and CDR2 FNYEAQ. CDR3 length: 13 amino acids. Trimming removed 5 bases at V and 11 bases at J, with 16 bases between.